Listed below are T cell receptor beta chains from one sample, sequenced in a study of blood T cells in healthy people across ages. TCRdb independently ran MiXCR on the 5' RACE reads; one entry per CDR3 protein. The sample records about 290,000 distinct CDR3 sequences, roughly 27% being singletons. Sequenced input: blood. The receptors originated from a woman in her seventies in good health. The CDR3 runs from the conserved cysteine through the conserved F or W. Each record gives: V gene, J gene, CDR3 length, CDR3 protein.

TRBV7-9	TRBJ2-7	12	CASSQDHYEQYF
TRBV7-2	TRBJ2-7	12	CASSLGGGEQYF
TRBV7-2	TRBJ1-4	16	CASSLGGARVGEKLFF
TRBV6-2/TRBV6-3	TRBJ2-5	14	CASSYRGHQETQYF
TRBV20-1	TRBJ2-5	16	CSARFTPRGTEETQYF
TRBV7-9	TRBJ2-7	14	CASSRPPGGREQYF
TRBV29-1	TRBJ2-2	13	CSVVEGGTGELFF
TRBV2	TRBJ2-5	15	CASSGSGSPQETQYF
TRBV29-1	TRBJ2-1	14	CSGATSGRSGEQFF
TRBV29-1	TRBJ2-1	15	CSVASGRSSYNEQFF
TRBV7-2	TRBJ2-7	15	CASASRSGTLYEQYF
TRBV2	TRBJ1-1	11	CASSGRTEAFF
TRBV12-3/TRBV12-4	.	15	CASSRTSGGYNEQFF
TRBV20-1	TRBJ2-5	11	CSASAAETQYF
TRBV4-1	TRBJ2-7	16	CASSRAGTAVIYEQYF
TRBV4-1	TRBJ2-3	19	CASSQDLRRGTHFTDTQYF
TRBV5-1	TRBJ2-1	15	CASSSHQGDRNEQFF
TRBV28	TRBJ1-1	17	CASSSSGWGEQNTEAFF
TRBV20-1	TRBJ2-5	11	CSARLGETQYF
TRBV2	TRBJ2-4	14	CASGPPSLASIQYF
TRBV20-1	TRBJ2-5	14	CSARPPGERETQYF
TRBV7-9	TRBJ2-7	14	CASSSGGGSYEQYF
TRBV3-1	TRBJ2-6	14	CASSSNSGANVLTF
TRBV25-1	TRBJ2-1	15	CASSEEANSGNEQFF
TRBV7-2	TRBJ1-2	13	CASSSTVVHGYTF
TRBV28	TRBJ2-5	12	CATSGSQETQYF
TRBV9	TRBJ1-2	10	CASSGNGYTF
TRBV28	TRBJ2-1	14	CASSLTPTGREQFF
TRBV11-1	TRBJ2-1	12	CASSPNRNEQFF
TRBV9	TRBJ2-1	15	CASSVATSGSNEQFF
TRBV20-1	TRBJ2-7	16	CSASRTKIADYYEQYF
TRBV20-1	TRBJ2-4	15	CSARVLFLAKNIQYF
TRBV5-4	TRBJ2-3	15	CASSSGRPSTDTQYF
TRBV11-2	TRBJ1-2	15	CASSPGASRTFGYTF
TRBV21-1	TRBJ2-5	17	CASSKEVGLGAWDEQFF
TRBV5-6	TRBJ2-5	15	CASSLQGVSQETQYF
TRBV12-3/TRBV12-4	TRBJ1-3	14	CASSRQGSGNTIYF
TRBV6-1	TRBJ1-5	14	CASSERGGGQPQHF
TRBV7-3	TRBJ1-4	15	CASSLWGRTNEKLFF
TRBV5-5	TRBJ1-4	16	CASSPSGGTGGEKLFF
TRBV28	TRBJ2-1	14	CASSSSGTYNEQFF
TRBV4-1	TRBJ2-5	13	CASSLSGEETQYF
TRBV30	TRBJ2-3	12	CAWTTSTDTQYF
TRBV3-1	TRBJ1-6	14	CASSRTGEHSPLHF
TRBV3-1	.	18	CASSQGLAGNIGVYEQYF
TRBV10-2	TRBJ1-6	16	CASSGGGGSYNSPLHF
TRBV29-1	TRBJ1-1	13	CSAPDRMSREAFF
TRBV18	TRBJ2-1	13	CASSPTGVNEQFF
TRBV5-1	TRBJ2-6	16	CASSLEGSMGANVLTF
TRBV2	TRBJ2-7	18	CASGTSGSLHPLRREQYF
TRBV7-2	TRBJ2-7	16	CASSPRTPSGSYEQYF
TRBV28	TRBJ2-7	15	CASRTRHGGYYEQYF
TRBV21-1	.	13	CASSLRPGDEQFF
TRBV12-3/TRBV12-4	TRBJ2-4	13	CASGARGKNIQYF
TRBV6-6	TRBJ2-2	14	CASSYSTNTGELFF